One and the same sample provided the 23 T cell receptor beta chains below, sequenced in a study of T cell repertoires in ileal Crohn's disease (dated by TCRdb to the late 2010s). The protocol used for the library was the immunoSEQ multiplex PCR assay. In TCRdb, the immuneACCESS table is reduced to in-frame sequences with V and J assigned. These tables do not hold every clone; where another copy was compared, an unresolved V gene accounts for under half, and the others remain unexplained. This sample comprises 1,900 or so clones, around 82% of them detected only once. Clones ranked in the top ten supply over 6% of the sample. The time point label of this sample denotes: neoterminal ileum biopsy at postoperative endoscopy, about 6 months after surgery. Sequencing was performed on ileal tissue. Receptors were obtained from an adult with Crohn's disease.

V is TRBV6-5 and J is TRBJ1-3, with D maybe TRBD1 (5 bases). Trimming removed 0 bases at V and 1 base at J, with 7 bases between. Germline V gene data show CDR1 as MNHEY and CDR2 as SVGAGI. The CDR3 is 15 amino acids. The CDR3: CASSYSGGSGNTIYF. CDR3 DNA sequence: TGTGCCAGCAGTTACTCCGGGGGGTCTGGAAACACCATATATTTT.

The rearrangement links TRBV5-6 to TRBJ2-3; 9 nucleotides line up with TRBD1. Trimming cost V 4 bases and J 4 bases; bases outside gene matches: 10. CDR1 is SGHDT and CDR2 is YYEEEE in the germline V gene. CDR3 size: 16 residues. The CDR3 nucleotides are TGTGCCAGCAGCGGAGCCGGGACAGGGTTCGCAGATACGCAGTATTTT. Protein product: CASSGAGTGFADTQYF.

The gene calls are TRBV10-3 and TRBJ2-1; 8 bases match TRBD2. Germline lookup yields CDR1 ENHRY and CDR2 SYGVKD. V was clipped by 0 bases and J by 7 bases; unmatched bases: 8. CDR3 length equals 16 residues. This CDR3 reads CAISESAGLGKNEQFF. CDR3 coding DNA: TGTGCCATCAGTGAGTCGGCGGGACTAGGCAAGAATGAGCAGTTCTTC.

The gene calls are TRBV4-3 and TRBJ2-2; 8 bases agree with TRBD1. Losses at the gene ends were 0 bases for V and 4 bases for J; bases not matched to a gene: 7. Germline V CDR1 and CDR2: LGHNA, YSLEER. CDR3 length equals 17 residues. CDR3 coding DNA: TGCGCCAGCAGCCAAGATCAGCCAGGGGGCTTCACCGGGGAGCTGTTTTTT. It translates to CASSQDQPGGFTGELFF.

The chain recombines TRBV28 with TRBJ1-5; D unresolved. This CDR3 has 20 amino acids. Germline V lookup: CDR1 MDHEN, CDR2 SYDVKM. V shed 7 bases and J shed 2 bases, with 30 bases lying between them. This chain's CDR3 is CASTTTPRSGRSKGNQPQHF. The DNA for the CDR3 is TGTGCCAGCACCACTACACCCAGGTCGGGGAGGAGTAAGGGCAATCAGCCCCAGCATTTT.

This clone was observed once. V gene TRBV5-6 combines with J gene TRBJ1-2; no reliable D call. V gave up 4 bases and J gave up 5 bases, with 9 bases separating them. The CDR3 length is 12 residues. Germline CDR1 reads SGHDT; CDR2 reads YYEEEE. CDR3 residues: CASSTTVYGYTF. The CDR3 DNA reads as TGTGCCAGCAGCACGACTGTATATGGCTACACCTTC.

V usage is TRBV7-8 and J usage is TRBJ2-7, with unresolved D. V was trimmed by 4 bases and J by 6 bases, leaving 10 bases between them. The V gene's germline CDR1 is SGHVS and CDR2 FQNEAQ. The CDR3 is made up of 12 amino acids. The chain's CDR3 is CASSSRSSEQYF. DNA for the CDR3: TGTGCCAGCAGCTCGAGATCTAGCGAGCAGTACTTC.

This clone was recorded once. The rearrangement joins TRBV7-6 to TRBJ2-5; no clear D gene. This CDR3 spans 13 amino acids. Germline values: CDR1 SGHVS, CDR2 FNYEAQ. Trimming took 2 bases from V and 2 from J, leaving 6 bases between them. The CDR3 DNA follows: TGTGCCAGCAGCTTACAGTTACAAGAGACCCAGTACTTC. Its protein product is CASSLQLQETQYF. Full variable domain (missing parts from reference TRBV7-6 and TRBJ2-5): GAGVSQSPRYKVTKRGQDVALRCDPISGHVSLYWYRQALGQGPEFLTYFNYEAQQDKSGLPNDRFSAERPEGSISTLTIQRTEQRDSAMYRCASSLQLQETQYFGPGTRLLVL.

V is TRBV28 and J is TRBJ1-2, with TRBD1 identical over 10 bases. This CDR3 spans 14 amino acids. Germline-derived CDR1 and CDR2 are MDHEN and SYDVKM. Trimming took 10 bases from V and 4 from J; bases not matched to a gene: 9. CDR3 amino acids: CATHIGTGVYGYTF. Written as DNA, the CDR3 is TGTGCCACCCACATCGGGACAGGGGTCTATGGCTACACCTTC.

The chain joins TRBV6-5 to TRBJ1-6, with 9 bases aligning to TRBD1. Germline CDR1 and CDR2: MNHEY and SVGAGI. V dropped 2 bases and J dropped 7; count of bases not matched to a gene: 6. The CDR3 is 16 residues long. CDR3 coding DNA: TGTGCCAGCAGTTACACGGGACAGGGATTAAATTCACCCCTCCACTTT. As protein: CASSYTGQGLNSPLHF.

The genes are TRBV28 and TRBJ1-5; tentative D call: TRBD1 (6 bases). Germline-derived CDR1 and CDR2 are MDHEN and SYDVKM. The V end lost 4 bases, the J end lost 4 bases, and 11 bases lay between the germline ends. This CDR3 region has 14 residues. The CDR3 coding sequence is TGTGCCAGCAGTTCCGGGACACAAAATCAGCCCCAGCATTTT. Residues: CASSSGTQNQPQHF.

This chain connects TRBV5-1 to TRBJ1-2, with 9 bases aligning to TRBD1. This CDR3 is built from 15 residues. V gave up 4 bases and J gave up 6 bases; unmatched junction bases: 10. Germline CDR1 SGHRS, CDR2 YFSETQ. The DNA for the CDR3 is TGCGCCAGCAGCGTGGGGTCCGGGACAGGGCATGGCTACACCTTC. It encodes CASSVGSGTGHGYTF.

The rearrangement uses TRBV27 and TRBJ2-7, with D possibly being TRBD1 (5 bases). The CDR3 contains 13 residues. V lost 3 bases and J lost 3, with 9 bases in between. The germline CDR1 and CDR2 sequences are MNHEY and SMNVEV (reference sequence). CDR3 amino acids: CASSFGRDYEQYF. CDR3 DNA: TGTGCCAGCAGTTTCGGCAGGGACTACGAGCAGTACTTC.

The CDR3 reads CASSPFGTGSNSPLHF. CDR3 DNA sequence: TGCGCCAGCAGCCCGTTCGGGACAGGGTCTAATTCACCCCTCCACTTT. The V call is TRBV5-1, the J call TRBJ1-6, with 9 bases that match TRBD1. Germline V gives CDR1 SGHRS, CDR2 YFSETQ. Unmatched junction bases numbered 8, after V lost 4 bases and J lost 6 bases. There are 16 residues in the CDR3.

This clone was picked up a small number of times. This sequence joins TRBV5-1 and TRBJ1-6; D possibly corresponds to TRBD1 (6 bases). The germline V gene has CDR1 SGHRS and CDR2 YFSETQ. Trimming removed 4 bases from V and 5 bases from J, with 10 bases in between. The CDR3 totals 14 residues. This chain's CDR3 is CASSQDRNNSPLHF. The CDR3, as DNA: TGCGCCAGCAGCCAGGACAGAAATAATTCACCCCTCCACTTT.

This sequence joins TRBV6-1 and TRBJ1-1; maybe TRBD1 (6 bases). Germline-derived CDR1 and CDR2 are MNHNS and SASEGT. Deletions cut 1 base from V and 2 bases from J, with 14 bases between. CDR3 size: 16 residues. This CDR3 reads CASSEVRQADNTEAFF. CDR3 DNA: TGTGCCAGCAGTGAAGTAAGACAGGCCGACAACACTGAAGCTTTCTTT.

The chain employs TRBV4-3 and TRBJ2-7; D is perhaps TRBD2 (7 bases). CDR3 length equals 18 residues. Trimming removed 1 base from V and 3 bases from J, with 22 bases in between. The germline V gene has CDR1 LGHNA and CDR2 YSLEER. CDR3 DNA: TGCGCCAGCAGCCAAGTTTCGAACCACGGAGGGGGGGTCTACGAGCAGTACTTC. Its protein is CASSQVSNHGGGVYEQYF.

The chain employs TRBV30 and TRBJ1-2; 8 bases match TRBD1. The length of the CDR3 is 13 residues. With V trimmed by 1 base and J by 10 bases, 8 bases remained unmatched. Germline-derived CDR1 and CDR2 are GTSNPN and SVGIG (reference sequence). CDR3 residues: CAWSANRGAIYTF. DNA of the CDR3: TGTGCCTGGAGTGCCAACAGGGGGGCCATCTACACCTTC.

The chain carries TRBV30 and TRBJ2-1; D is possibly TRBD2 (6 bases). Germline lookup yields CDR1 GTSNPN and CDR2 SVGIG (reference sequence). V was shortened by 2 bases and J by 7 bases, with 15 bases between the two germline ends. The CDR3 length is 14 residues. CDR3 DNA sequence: TGTGCCTGGAGTAAGGGATCGGCGGGGAATGAGCAGTTCTTC. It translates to CAWSKGSAGNEQFF.

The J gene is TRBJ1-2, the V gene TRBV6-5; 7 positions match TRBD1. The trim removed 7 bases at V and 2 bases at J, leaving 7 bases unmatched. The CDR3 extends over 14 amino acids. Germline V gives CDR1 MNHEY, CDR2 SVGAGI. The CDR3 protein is CASTKLGQNYGYTF. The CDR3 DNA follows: TGTGCCAGCACAAAACTGGGACAGAACTATGGCTACACCTTC.

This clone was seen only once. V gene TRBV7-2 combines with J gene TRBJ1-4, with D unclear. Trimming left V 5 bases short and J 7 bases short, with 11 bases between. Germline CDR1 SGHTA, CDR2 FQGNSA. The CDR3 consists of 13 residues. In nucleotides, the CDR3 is TGTGCCAGCAGCCTTCGTGGGAGTGAAAAACTGTTTTTT. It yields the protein CASSLRGSEKLFF.

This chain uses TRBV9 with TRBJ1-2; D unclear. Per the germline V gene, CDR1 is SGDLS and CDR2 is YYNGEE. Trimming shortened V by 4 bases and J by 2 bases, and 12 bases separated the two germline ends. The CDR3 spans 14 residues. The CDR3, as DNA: TGTGCCAGCAGCTCCCGCGGAGGAAACTATGGCTACACCTTC. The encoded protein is CASSSRGGNYGYTF.

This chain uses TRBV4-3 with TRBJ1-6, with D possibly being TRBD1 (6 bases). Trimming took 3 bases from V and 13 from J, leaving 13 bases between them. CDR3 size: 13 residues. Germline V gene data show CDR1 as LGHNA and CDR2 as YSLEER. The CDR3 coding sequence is TGCGCCAGCAGCCACCGCACAGGGCGTCCCCTCCACTTT. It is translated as CASSHRTGRPLHF.